This T cell receptor beta chain came from a study of shared clonotypes between healthy human individuals. Concerning this clone itself: Antigen unknown.

Germline V gene sequence: CDR1 LNHDA, CDR2 SQIVND (reference sequence). The CDR3 is 13 residues long. Trimming removed 3 bases from V and 6 bases from J; junction bases left unmatched: 2. Assay: immunoSEQ multiplex PCR; the TCRdb copy retains only in-frame clones and omits some. The sample has roughly 2.5 million clones; about 92% are singletons. Study-wide results and limits: Only blood was sampled, and tissue TCR repertoires likely differ from blood ones.

Sequenced input: naive CD4+ T cells sorted from blood. As to subset: CD45RA+ positively selected. This TCR derives from a man younger than 35 in good health. The gene calls are TRBV19 and TRBJ2-7, with 10 bases lining up with TRBD2. The CDR3 loop is CASSMERGGEQYF. The CDR3 nucleotides are TGTGCCAGTAGTATGGAGCGGGGGGGCGAGCAGTACTTC.